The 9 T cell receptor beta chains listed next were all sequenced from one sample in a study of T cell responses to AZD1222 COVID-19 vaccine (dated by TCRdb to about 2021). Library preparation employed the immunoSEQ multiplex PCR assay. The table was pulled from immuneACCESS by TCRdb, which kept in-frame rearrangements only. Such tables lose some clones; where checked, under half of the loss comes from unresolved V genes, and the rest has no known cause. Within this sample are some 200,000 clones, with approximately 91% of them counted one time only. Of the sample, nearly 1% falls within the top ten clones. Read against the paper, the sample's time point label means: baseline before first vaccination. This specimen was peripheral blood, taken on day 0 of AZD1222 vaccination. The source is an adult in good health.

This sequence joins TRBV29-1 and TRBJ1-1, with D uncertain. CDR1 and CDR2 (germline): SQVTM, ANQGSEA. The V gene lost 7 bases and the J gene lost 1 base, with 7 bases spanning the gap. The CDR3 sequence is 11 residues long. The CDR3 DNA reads TGCAGCGGAAACAGGAACACTGAAGCTTTCTTT. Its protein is CSGNRNTEAFF.

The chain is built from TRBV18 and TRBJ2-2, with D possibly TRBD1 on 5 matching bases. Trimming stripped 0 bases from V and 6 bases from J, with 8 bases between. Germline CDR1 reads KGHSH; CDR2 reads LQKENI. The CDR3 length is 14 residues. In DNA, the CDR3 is TGTGCCAGCTCACCACCCCAGGGTTCCGGGGAGCTGTTTTTT. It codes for CASSPPQGSGELFF.

DNA for the CDR3: TGTGCCAGCAGCTTGACAGCTACGGGCGGAAAACTGTTTTTT. This encodes CASSLTATGGKLFF. The V call is TRBV5-8, the J call TRBJ1-4, with D uncertain. Per the germline V gene, CDR1 is SGHTS and CDR2 is YDEGEE. This CDR3 is 14 amino acids long. V lost 1 base to trimming and J lost 10 bases, with 14 bases between them. The full variable domain, in which reference TRBV5-8 and TRBJ1-4 provide the parts outside the CDR3, is EAGVTQSPTHLIKTRGQQATLRCSPISGHTSVYWYQQALGLGLQFLLWYDEGEERNRGNFPPRFSGRQFPNYSSELNVNALELEDSALYLCASSLTATGGKLFFGSGTQLSVL.

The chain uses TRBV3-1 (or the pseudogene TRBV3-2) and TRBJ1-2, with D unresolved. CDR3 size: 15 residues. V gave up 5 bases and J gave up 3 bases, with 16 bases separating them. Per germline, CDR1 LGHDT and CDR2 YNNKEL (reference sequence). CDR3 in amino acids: CASSTHNDPDYGYTF. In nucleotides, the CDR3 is TGTGCCAGCAGCACCCACAATGATCCAGACTATGGCTACACCTTC.

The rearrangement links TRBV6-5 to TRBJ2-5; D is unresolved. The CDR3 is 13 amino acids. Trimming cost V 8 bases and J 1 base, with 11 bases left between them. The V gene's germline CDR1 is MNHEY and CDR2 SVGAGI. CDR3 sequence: CASGNGLQETQYF. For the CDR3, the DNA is TGTGCCAGCGGAAATGGGCTCCAAGAGACCCAGTACTTC.

CDR3 DNA: TGTGCCAGCACTCCGGGACTAGGTGACGGGACCCAGTACTTC. Its translation: CASTPGLGDGTQYF. The chain couples TRBV7-2 to TRBJ2-5; the match to TRBD2 covers 8 bases. The CDR3 runs to 14 residues. CDR1 is SGHTA, CDR2 FQGNSA, per germline. After removal of 7 bases from V and 7 bases from J, the junction contained 11 bases not matched to a gene.

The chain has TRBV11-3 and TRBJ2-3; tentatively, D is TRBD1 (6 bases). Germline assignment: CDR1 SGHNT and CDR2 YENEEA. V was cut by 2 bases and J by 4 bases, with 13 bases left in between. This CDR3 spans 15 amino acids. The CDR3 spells CASSLSHRVADTQYF. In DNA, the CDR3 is TGTGCCAGCAGCTTAAGCCACAGGGTGGCAGATACGCAGTATTTT.

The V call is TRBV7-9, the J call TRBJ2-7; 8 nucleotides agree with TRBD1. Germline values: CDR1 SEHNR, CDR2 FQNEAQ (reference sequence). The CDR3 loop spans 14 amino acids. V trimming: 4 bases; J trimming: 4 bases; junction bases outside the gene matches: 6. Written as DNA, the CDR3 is TGTGCCAGCAGCTCTTCGGACAGGGCATACGAGCAGTACTTC. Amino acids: CASSSSDRAYEQYF.

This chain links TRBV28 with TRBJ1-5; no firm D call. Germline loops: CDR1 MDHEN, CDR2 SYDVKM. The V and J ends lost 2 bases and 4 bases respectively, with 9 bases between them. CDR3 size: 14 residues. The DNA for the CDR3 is TGTGCCAGCAGTTTAGGGCCCGTGAATCAGCCCCAGCATTTT. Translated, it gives CASSLGPVNQPQHF.